The present T cell receptor (beta chain) was sequenced within a study of shared clonotypes between healthy human individuals. Overall study findings and caveats: It was observed that roughly 4.8% of naive CD4 clonotypes were shared across a handful of donors.

The study drew all its donors from Caucasian adults living in Nashville, Tennessee. This clone was recorded once. Its antigen remains unknown. The method was immunoSEQ multiplex PCR; TCRdb's version includes in-frame clones alone and lacks a portion of them. Of roughly 2.6 million clones listed, roughly nine tenths are singletons. Germline CDR1 SGHTA, CDR2 FQGNSA. V shed 4 bases and J 5 bases; nucleotides not matched to a gene: 9. The CDR3 consists of 15 residues. The specimen sequenced was naive CD4+ T cells sorted from blood. Noted subset: CD45RA+ positively selected. This TCR was sampled from a man aged 18 to 30 in good health. The chain employs TRBV7-2 and TRBJ1-2, with 8 bases that match TRBD1. The CDR3 loop is CASSSGQAIRYGYTF. The CDR3 nucleotides are TGTGCCAGCAGCTCGGGACAGGCGATTCGTTATGGCTACACCTTC.